This TCR beta chain was sequenced for a study of blood T cell repertoires in COVID-19. Across the study: Samples taken during acute and convalescent COVID-19 were collected in the United States, Italy and Spain. The cDNA or gDNA used as material had been derived from T cells, B-cell-depleted T cells, or PBMCs.

Original processing notes: Reference gene primer amplification in the assay estimated nucleated cell counts. The repertoire was sequenced with immunoSEQ multiplex PCR; TCRdb's copy has only in-frame clones and lacks some. V, J and clone size are taken as reported in that table, and D and trimming were inferred from the DNA itself. In the table there are 89,000 or so clones, 89% of which are singletons. V was clipped by 7 bases and J by 5 bases, with 18 bases between them. The CDR3 extends over 15 amino acids. Germline V gene sequence: CDR1 LNHNV, CDR2 YYDKDF (reference sequence). Sequencing used peripheral blood. The receptor was isolated from a man in his fifties or sixties with COVID-19, enrolled during active disease. The chain has TRBV15 and TRBJ2-1; D perhaps matches TRBD2 (6 bases). The CDR3 sequence: CATTVDAGSHNEQFF. The CDR3 coding sequence is TGTGCCACCACCGTCGATGCGGGGTCCCACAATGAGCAGTTCTTC. Using reference TRBV15 and TRBJ2-1 for the parts outside the CDR3, the full variable domain is DAMVIQNPRYQVTQFGKPVTLSCSQTLNHNVMYWYQQKSSQAPKLLFHYYDKDFNNEADTPDNFQSRRPNTSFCFLDIRSPGLGDTAMYLCATTVDAGSHNEQFFGPGTRLTVL.